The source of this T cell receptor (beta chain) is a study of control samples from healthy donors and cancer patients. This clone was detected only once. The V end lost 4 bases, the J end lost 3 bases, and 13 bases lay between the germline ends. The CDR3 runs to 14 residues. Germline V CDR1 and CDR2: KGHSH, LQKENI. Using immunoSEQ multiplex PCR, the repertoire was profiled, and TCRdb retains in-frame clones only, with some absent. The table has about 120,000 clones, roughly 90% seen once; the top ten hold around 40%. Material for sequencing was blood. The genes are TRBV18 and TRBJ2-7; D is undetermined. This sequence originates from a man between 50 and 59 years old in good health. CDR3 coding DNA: TGTGCCAGCTCACAGGACGAGGACCTCTACGAGCAGTACTTC. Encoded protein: CASSQDEDLYEQYF.